Reported below is one T cell receptor beta chain. This clonotype was picked up many times. What antigen it recognizes has not been identified. Base qualities are not at hand, and no much larger clone is one base apart. This record belongs to a study of T cells after yellow fever vaccination (dated by TCRdb to between 2018 and 2020). About the study as a whole: The SMART-Seq v4 Ultra Low Input RNA kit was used to prepare libraries from fractions with low cell numbers. To follow T-cell clones before and after primary and booster YFV17D yellow fever vaccination, bulk TCR alpha and beta repertoires were sequenced over time. Bulk PBMC replicates and cell subsets were isolated from blood drawn at multiple timepoints before and after both primary and secondary immunization. Two healthy male donors, one aged 18 to 30 and one aged 30 to 39 years, were included in the cohort. General conclusions and limits of the study: FACS-sorted repertoires could contain abundant contaminating clonotypes from the bulk population, so computational filtering was required. A small fraction of clonotypes appeared in both the CD4 and CD8 compartments, likely as a result of convergent recombination. Only a couple of donors were included in the study, so the extent to which the findings can be generalized is limited. The secondary T-cell response was weaker than the primary response but faster, peaking on day 5 instead of day 15. After the booster, most clones that had expanded after primary vaccination were detected again (around 97% of CD4 and around 88% of CD8), suggesting broad maintenance of memory.

The sample was run on an Illumina NovaSeq 6000. TCR cDNA was synthesized by 5'RACE template switching, through which a universal primer site and unique molecular identifiers were introduced. Priming for cDNA synthesis came from both the TCR alpha and TCR beta constant segments. Library amplification involved two PCR steps, and the second step added sample barcodes and sequencing adapters. Libraries were sequenced on Illumina HiSeq 2500 (2x100 bp) or NovaSeq (2x150 bp). From the authors' description of their analysis: Demultiplexing of reads and collapsing into UMI consensus sequences were performed with MIGEC, and V(D)J alignment was carried out with MiXCR. Vaccine-responding clonotypes were defined with edgeR using replicate PBMC samples, requiring FDR below 0.01 and a log2 fold change above 5 up to day 15. Bulk clonotypes were assigned CD4 or CD8 identity according to which sequenced CD4 or CD8 repertoire held them at higher abundance. In TCRdb, the public reads were trimmed at Q25 with fastp and aligned with MiXCR, with productive beta chains retained. Under each unique CDR3 protein, matching rows form one entry showing the most common genes and DNA. These V and J calls are TCRdb output, not the study's own analysis. Within this sample are a few hundred thousand distinct CDR3 sequences, with approximately 13% of them counted one time only. 3% to 4% of the sample is held by the ten biggest clonotypes.

V is pared back by 3 bases and J by 4 bases, with 13 bases lying between the germline termini. CDR1 and CDR2 (SGHRS, YFSETQ) derive from the germline V gene. The CDR3, from cysteine to phenylalanine, totals 14 residues. Kept here is only the CDR3 DNA, which spans 42 bases and is read in frame from base 1. The treatment or condition label corresponds to: live attenuated yellow fever vaccine strain. PBMCs were isolated from peripheral blood using a standard Ficoll-Paque protocol. Dynabeads CD4 and CD8 positive selection kits were used to isolate CD4 and CD8 T-cell fractions. TriZol was used to extract RNA from bulk PBMCs, from CD4 and CD8 fractions, and from dextramer-positive and dextramer-negative fractions.

The rearrangement joined TRBV5-1 to TRBJ1-2; the D region possibly corresponds to TRBD1 (5 bases align). This TCR was recovered from a young man who received the YFV17D yellow fever vaccine. Material: CD4+ T cells sorted from PBMCs, obtained 15 days after the yellow fever booster vaccination. DNA sequence: TGCGCCAGCAGCTCGGGGCAGGGAACCTATGGCTACACCTTC. This translates into CASSSGQGTYGYTF.